The source of this T cell receptor beta chain is a study of shared clonotypes between healthy human individuals. Sequencing was performed with immunoSEQ multiplex PCR; in TCRdb, only in-frame clones are kept and a portion is missing. Altogether around 2.5 million clones are present, over 85% being singletons, with the ten largest covering 0.36%. The germline V gene has CDR1 MDHEN and CDR2 SYDVKM. The CDR3 covers 15 residues. Trimming took off 6 bases at V and 5 bases at J, with 18 bases between the two ends. The specimen was naive CD4+ T cells from PBMCs. Subset here: CD45RA+ positively selected. The TCR comes from a man younger than 35 in good health. Some clones in this sample may be carry-over from other donors' samples. V and J are TRBV28 and TRBJ2-3; D uncertain. CDR3 region: CASSSTPGSGDTQYF. The DNA of the CDR3 is TGTGCCAGCAGCAGCACTCCCGGTTCCGGAGATACGCAGTATTTT.